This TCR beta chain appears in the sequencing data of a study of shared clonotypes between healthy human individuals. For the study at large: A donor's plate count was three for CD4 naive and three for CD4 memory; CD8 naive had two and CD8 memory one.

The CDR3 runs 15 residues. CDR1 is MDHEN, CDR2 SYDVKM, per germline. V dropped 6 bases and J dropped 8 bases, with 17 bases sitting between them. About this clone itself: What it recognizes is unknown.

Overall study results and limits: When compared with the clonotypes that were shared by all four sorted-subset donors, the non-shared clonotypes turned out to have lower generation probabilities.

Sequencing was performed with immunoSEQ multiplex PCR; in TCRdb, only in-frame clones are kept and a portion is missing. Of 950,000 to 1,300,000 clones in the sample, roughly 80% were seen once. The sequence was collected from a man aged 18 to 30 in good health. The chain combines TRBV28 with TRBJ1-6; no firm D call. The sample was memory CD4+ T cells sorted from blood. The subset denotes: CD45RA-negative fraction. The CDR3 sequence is CASSPSWVVDSPLHF. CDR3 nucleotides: TGTGCCAGCAGCCCATCGTGGGTGGTGGATTCACCCCTCCACTTT.